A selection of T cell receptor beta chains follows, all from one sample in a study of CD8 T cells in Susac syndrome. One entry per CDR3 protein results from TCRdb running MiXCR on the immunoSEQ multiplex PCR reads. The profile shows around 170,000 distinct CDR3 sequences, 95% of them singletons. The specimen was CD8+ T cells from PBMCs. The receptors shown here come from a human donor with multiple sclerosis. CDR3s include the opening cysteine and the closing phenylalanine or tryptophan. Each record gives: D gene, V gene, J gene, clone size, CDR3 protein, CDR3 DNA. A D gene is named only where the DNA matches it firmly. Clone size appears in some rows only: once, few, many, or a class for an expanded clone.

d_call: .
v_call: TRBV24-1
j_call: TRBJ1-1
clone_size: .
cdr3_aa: CATEPEAFF
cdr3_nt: TGTGCCACGGAACCTGAAGCTTTCTTT

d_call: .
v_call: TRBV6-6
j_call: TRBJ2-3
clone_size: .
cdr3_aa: CASSYSRRSTDTQYF
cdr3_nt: TGTGCCAGCAGTTACTCGCGGCGGAGCACAGATACGCAGTATTTT

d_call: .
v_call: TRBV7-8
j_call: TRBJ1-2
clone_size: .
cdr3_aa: CASSLINLGSYGYTF
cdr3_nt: TGTGCCAGCAGCTTAATTAATTTGGGCAGCTATGGCTACACCTTC

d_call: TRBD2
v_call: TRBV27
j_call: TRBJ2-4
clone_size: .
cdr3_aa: CASSPLGGGNIQYF
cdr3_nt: TGTGCCAGCAGCCCCCTTGGGGGGGGGAACATTCAGTACTTC

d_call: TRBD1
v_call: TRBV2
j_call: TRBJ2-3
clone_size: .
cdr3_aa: CASILKRTGSTDTQYF
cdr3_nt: TGTGCCAGCATCCTAAAGAGGACAGGTAGCACAGATACGCAGTATTTT

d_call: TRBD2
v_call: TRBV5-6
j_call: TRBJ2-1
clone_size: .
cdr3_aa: CASSWGLAGGGEQFF
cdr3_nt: TGTGCCAGCAGCTGGGGACTAGCGGGAGGTGGTGAGCAGTTCTTC

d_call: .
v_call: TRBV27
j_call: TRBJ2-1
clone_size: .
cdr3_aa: CASRTLGVGYNEQFF
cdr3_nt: TGTGCCAGCAGAACCCTGGGGGTTGGCTACAATGAGCAGTTCTTC

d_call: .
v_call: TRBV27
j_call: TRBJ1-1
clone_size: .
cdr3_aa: CASSTPWGRDTEAFF
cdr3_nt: TGTGCCAGCAGTACACCCTGGGGTCGGGACACTGAAGCTTTCTTT

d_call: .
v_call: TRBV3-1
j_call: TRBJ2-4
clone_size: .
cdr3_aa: CASGLAKNIQYF
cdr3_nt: TGTGCCAGCGGGCTAGCCAAAAACATTCAGTACTTC

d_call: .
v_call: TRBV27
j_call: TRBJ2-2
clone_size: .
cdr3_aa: CASSLQGLGELFF
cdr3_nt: TGTGCCAGCAGTTTACAGGGTCTCGGGGAGCTGTTTTTT

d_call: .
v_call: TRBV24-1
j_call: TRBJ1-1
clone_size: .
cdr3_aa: CATSDVGGTEAFF
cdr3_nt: TGTGCCACCAGTGATGTCGGGGGCACTGAAGCTTTCTTT

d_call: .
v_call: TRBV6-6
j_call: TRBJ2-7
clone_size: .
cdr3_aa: CASSYSSWDYEQYF
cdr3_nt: TGTGCCAGCAGTTACTCGTCCTGGGACTACGAGCAGTACTTC

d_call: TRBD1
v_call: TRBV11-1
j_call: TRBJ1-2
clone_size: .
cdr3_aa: CASNAGGSGYTF
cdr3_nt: TGTGCCAGCAATGCAGGGGGCTCGGGCTACACCTTC

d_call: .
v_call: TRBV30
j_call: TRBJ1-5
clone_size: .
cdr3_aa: CAWSVPRGPQPQHF
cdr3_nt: TGTGCCTGGAGTGTACCCAGGGGACCTCAGCCCCAGCATTTT

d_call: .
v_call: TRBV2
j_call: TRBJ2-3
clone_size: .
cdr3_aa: CASSEGSGALSTDTQYF
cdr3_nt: TGTGCCAGCAGTGAAGGGAGTGGGGCCCTTAGCACAGATACGCAGTATTTT

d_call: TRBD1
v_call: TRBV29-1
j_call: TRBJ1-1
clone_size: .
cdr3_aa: CSVTLTGAGTEAFF
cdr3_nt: TGCAGCGTGACCCTGACAGGGGCTGGAACTGAAGCTTTCTTT

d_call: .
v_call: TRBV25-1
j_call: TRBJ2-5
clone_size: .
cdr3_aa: CASSDSNVVGGAQETQYF
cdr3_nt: TGTGCCAGCAGTGATTCCAACGTTGTTGGGGGGGCCCAAGAGACCCAGTACTTC

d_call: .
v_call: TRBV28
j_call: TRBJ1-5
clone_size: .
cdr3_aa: CASSSPGPHQPQHF
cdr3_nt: TGTGCCAGCAGTTCCCCAGGGCCACATCAGCCCCAGCATTTT

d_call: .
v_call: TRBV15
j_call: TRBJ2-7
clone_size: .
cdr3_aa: CATSRVGDIYEQYF
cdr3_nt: TGTGCCACCAGCAGAGTCGGGGACATCTACGAGCAGTACTTC

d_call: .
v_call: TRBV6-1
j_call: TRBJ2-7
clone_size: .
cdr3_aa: CASSEGSGLSYEQYF
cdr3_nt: TGTGCCAGCAGTGAAGGCTCAGGGTTGTCCTACGAGCAGTACTTC

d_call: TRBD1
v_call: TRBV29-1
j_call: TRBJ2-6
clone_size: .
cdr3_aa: CSVENRDRVPGANVLTF
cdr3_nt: TGCAGCGTTGAAAACCGGGACAGGGTACCTGGGGCCAACGTCCTGACTTTC

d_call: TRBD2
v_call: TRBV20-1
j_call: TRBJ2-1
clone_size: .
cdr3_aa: CSARVDWEGGNYNEQFF
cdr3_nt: TGCAGTGCTAGAGTGGATTGGGAGGGAGGCAATTACAATGAGCAGTTCTTC

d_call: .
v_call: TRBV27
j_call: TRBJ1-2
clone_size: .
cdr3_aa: CASRSGVPLYGYTF
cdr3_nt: TGTGCCAGCCGCTCAGGGGTCCCCCTCTATGGCTACACCTTC

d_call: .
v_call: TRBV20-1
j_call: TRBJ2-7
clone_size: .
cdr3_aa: CSARDAVGGRSLDEQYF
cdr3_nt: TGCAGTGCTAGAGACGCCGTTGGGGGGAGGTCTTTAGACGAGCAGTACTTC

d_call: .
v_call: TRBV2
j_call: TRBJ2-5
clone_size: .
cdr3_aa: CASSDRKETQYF
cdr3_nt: TGTGCCAGCAGTGACAGAAAAGAGACCCAGTACTTC

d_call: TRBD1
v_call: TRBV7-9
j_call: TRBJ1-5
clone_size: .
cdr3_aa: CASSHTGTGINQPQHF
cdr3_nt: TGTGCCAGCAGCCATACCGGGACAGGGATCAATCAGCCCCAGCATTTT

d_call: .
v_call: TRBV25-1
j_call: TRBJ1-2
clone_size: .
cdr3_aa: CASSDSEGMDYGYTF
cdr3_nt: TGTGCCAGCAGTGATAGTGAGGGGATGGACTATGGCTACACCTTC

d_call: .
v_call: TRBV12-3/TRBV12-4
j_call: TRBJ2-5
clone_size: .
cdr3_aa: CASSFLLTETQYF
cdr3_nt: TGTGCCAGCAGTTTTTTGCTAACGGAGACCCAGTACTTC

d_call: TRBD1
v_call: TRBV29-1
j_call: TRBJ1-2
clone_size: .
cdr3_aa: CSVDGQETDGYTF
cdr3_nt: TGCAGCGTTGATGGACAGGAGACGGATGGCTACACCTTC

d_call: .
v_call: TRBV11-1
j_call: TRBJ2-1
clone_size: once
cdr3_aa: CASSSRGGSSYNEQFF
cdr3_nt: TGTGCCAGCAGCTCCCGTGGGGGGAGCTCCTACAATGAGCAGTTCTTC

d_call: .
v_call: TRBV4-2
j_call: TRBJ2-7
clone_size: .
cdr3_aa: CASSHTTGMYEQYF
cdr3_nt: TGTGCCAGCAGCCACACAACCGGGATGTACGAGCAGTACTTC

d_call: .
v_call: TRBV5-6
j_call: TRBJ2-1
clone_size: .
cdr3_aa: CASSLMVYNEQFF
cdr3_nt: TGTGCCAGCAGCTTAATGGTCTACAATGAGCAGTTCTTC

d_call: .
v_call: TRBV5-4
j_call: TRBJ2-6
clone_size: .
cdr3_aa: CASSLVFVRAGANVLTF
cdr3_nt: TGTGCCAGCAGCTTGGTTTTTGTGCGGGCCGGGGCCAACGTCCTGACTTTC

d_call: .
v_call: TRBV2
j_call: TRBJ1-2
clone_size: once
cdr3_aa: CASSPRGSLNYGYTF
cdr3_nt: TGTGCCAGCAGTCCGCGGGGGTCCCTCAACTATGGCTACACCTTC

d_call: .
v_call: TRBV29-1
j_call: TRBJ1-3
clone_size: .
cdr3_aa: CSAEGGSGNTIYF
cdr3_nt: TGCAGCGCCGAAGGGGGCTCTGGAAACACCATATATTTT

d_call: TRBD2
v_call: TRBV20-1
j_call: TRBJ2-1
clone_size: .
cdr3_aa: CSARPRASGSTGSYNEQFF
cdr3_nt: TGCAGTGCTAGACCCCGAGCTAGCGGGAGTACCGGCTCCTACAATGAGCAGTTCTTC

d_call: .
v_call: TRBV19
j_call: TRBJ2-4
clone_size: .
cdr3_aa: CAAVGENIQYF
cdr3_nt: TGTGCCGCGGTAGGGGAAAACATTCAGTACTTC

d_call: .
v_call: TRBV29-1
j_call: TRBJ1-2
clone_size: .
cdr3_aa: CSVRLLYGYTF
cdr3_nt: TGCAGCGTTAGGCTTCTCTATGGCTACACCTTC

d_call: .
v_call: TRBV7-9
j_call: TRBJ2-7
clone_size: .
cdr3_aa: CASSLNAPRPEPYEQYF
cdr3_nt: TGTGCCAGCAGCTTAAACGCCCCCCGCCCCGAGCCCTACGAGCAGTACTTC

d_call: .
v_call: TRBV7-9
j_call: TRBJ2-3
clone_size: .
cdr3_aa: CASKRTGGNPDTQYF
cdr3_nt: TGTGCCAGCAAAAGGACTGGGGGCAACCCAGATACGCAGTATTTT

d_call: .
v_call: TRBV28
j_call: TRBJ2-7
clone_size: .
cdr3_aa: CASSLGVQGISYEQYF
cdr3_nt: TGTGCCAGCAGTTTAGGTGTTCAGGGGATCTCTTACGAGCAGTACTTC

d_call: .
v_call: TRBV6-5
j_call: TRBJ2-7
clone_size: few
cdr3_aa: CASSSGTPYEQYF
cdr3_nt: TGTGCCAGCAGTTCCGGGACACCCTACGAGCAGTACTTC

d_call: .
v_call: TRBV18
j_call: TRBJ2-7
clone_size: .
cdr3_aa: CASSPGHLSYEQYF
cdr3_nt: TGTGCCAGCTCACCAGGACACCTGTCCTACGAGCAGTACTTC

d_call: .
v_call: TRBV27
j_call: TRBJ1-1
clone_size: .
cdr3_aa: CASRTMSRDMNTEAFF
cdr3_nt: TGTGCCAGCAGAACTATGAGTAGGGACATGAACACTGAAGCTTTCTTT

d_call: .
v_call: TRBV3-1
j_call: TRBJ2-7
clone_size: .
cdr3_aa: CASSLGRKTYEQYF
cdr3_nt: TGTGCCAGCAGCCTGGGACGGAAGACGTACGAGCAGTACTTC

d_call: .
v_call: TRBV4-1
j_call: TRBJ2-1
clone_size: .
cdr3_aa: CASSQVPGSYPNEQFF
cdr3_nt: TGCGCCAGCAGCCAAGTGCCAGGGTCTTATCCCAATGAGCAGTTCTTC

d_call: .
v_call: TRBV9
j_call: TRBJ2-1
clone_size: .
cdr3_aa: CASSSAGTRGEQFF
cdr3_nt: TGTGCCAGCAGTTCCGCCGGGACGCGTGGAGAGCAGTTCTTC

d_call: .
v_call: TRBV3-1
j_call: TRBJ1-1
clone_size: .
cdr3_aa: CASSHRLVDTEAFF
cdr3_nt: TGTGCCAGCAGCCACAGACTAGTGGACACTGAAGCTTTCTTT

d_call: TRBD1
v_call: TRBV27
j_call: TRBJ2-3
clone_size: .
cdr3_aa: CASSNRGDTQYF
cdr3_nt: TGTGCCAGCAGCAACAGGGGAGATACGCAGTATTTT

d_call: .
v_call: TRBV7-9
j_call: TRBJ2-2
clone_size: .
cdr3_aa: CASEESPATGELFF
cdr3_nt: TGTGCCAGCGAGGAGTCCCCGGCCACCGGGGAGCTGTTTTTT

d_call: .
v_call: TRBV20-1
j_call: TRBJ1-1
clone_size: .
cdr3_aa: CSARLTGRGNTEAFF
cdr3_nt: TGCAGTGCTAGACTAACAGGGAGGGGGAACACTGAAGCTTTCTTT

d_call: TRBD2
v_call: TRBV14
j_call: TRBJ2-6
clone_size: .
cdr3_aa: CASSDRGGGANVLTF
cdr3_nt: TGTGCCAGCAGCGACCGCGGGGGTGGGGCCAACGTCCTGACTTTC

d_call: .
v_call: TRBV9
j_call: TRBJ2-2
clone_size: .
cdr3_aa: CASSPTDSNTGELFF
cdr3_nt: TGTGCCAGCAGCCCAACGGACAGTAACACCGGGGAGCTGTTTTTT

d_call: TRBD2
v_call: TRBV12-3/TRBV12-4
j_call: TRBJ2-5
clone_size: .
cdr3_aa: CASSTGTSGLQETQYF
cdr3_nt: TGTGCCAGCAGCACCGGGACTAGCGGCCTCCAAGAGACCCAGTACTTC

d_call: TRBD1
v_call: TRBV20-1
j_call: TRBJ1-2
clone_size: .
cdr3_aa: CSAKSQGAINYGYTF
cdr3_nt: TGCAGTGCAAAAAGCCAGGGGGCAATTAACTATGGCTACACCTTC

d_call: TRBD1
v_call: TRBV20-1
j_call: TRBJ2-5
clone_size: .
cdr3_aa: CSAGQGLRETQYF
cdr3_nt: TGCAGTGCCGGACAGGGACTTCGAGAGACCCAGTACTTC

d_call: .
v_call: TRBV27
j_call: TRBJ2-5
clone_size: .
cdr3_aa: CASSSLGSQETQYF
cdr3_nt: TGTGCCAGCAGTTCTTTGGGGAGCCAAGAGACCCAGTACTTC

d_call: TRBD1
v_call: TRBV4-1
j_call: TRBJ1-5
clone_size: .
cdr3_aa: CASSQDGQGGNQPQHF
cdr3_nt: TGCGCCAGCAGCCAAGATGGACAGGGTGGGAATCAGCCCCAGCATTTT

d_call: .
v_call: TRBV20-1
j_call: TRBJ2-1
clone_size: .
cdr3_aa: CSANRDGEQFF
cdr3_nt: TGCAGTGCCAACCGGGATGGCGAGCAGTTCTTC